This TCR beta chain was observed in a study of spatial heterogeneity in lung cancer. Overall study: Patients with untreated early-stage non-small cell lung cancer, numbering around 71, were the donors. When follow-up PBMC samples existed, they were sequenced (at a median of approximately two years after resection).

Single TCR cDNA molecules each had their own unique molecular identifier. Each CDR3 protein is one row after TCRdb ran MiXCR on the 5' RACE reads. This sample yields around 41,000 distinct CDR3 sequences, of which more than 20% are seen a single time; 7% to 7.5% belongs to the top ten. The time point here: blood at routine non-recurrence follow-up after resection. Unsorted tumor, nontumor lung tissue or cryopreserved PBMC supplied the whole RNA. This clonotype was seen many times. Sequencing was performed on PBMCs, taken at follow-up. The receptor was isolated from a female donor with early-stage non-small cell lung cancer.

CDR3 amino acids: CSARGLAGGGGELFF. The CDR3 nucleotides read TGCAGTGCTAGAGGACTAGCGGGAGGTGGCGGGGAGCTGTTTTTT. The V call is TRBV20-1, the J call TRBJ2-2; 13 bases align to TRBD2. J gave up 7 bases and V 1 base, and 3 bases lay outside the gene matches. Germline V gives CDR1 DFQATT, CDR2 SNEGSKA (reference sequence). The CDR3 spans 15 residues.